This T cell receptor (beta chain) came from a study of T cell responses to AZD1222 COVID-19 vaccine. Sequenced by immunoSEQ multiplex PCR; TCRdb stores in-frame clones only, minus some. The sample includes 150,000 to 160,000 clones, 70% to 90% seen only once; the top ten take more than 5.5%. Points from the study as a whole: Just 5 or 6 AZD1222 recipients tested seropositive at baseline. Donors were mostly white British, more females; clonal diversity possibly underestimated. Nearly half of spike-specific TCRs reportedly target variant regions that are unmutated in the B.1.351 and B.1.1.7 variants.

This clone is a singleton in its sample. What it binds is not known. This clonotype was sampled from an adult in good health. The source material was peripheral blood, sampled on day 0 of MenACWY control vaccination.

The CDR3 sequence is CASRGGGAGGYTF. The CDR3 DNA is TGTGCCAGCAGAGGGGGAGGGGCGGGTGGCTACACCTTC. This rearrangement joins TRBV5-4 to TRBJ1-2, with D possibly being TRBD1 (6 bases). The ends were cut back, 5 bases at V and 7 bases at J, with 15 bases in the middle. The CDR3 is 13 amino acids. The germline V gene encodes CDR1 SGHNT and CDR2 YYREEE (reference sequence).